This TCR beta chain comes out of a study of graft-versus-host responses after intestinal transplantation. Assay: immunoSEQ multiplex PCR; the TCRdb copy retains only in-frame clones and omits some. The table lists under 85,000 clones, 90% of them singletons. The CDR3 sequence is 15 residues long. Per the germline V gene, CDR1 is MNHNS and CDR2 is SASEGT. V shed 10 bases and J shed 0 bases, with 19 bases lying between them. Points on this clone: The antigen is unknown.

Broader study findings: Present in recipient marrow, GvH clones included some that appeared first in ileum or blood.

This TCR came from a human donor who received an intestinal transplant. The material sequenced was unstimulated CD8+ T cells sorted from spleen or lymph node cells, taken before intestinal transplant. The rearrangement uses TRBV6-1 and TRBJ2-7; TRBD1 is a possible D gene (9 bases). The DNA of the CDR3 is TGTGCCACCCCGGGGGGGACAGGGAGCTCCTACGAGCAGTACTTC. It encodes CATPGGTGSSYEQYF.